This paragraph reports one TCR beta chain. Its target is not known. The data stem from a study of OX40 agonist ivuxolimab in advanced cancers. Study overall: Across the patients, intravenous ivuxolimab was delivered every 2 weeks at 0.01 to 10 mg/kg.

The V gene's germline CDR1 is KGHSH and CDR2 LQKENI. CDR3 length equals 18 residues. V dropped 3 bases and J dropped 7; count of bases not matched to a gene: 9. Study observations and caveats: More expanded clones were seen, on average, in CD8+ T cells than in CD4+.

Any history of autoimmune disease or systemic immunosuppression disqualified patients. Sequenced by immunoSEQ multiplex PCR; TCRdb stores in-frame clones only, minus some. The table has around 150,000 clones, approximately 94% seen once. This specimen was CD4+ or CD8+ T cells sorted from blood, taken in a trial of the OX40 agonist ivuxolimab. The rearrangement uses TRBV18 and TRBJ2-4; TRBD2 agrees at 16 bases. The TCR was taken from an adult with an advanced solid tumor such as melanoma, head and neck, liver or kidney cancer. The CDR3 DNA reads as TGTGCCAGCTCACCGGGACTAGCGGGAGGGCCGGGGAAGAACATTCAGTACTTC. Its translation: CASSPGLAGGPGKNIQYF.